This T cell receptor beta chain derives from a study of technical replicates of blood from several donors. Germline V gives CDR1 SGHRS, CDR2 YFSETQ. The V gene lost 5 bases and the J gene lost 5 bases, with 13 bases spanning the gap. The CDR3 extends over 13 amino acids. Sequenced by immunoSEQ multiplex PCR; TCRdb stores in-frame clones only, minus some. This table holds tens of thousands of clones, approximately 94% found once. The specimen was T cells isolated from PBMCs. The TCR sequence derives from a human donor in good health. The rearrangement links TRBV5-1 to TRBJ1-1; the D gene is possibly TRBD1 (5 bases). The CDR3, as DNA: TGCGCCAGCAGTTATCCAGGGAAAACTGAAGCTTTCTTT. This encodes CASSYPGKTEAFF.